This TCR beta chain was captured in a study of blood T cell repertoires in COVID-19. This table comes from immunoSEQ multiplex PCR, and its TCRdb copy is limited to in-frame clones, with some not included. Among 200,000 to 300,000 clones listed, 84% were seen once. This TCR derives from a middle-aged man with acute or convalescent COVID-19. The sequenced material came from peripheral blood.

CDR3 nucleotides: TGCGCCAGCAGTGTTTCTAGGAAAGGACAGGGACAACAAGAGACCCAGTACTTC. Protein product: CASSVSRKGQGQQETQYF. The V and J genes are TRBV10-2 and TRBJ2-5, with 8 positions matching TRBD1. V dropped 4 bases and J dropped 2; count of bases not matched to a gene: 15. The CDR3 is 18 amino acids. Per the germline V gene, CDR1 is WSHSY and CDR2 is SAAADI.